Sequencing of this TCR beta chain was carried out in a study of cytomegalovirus exposure and HLA in healthy donors (dated by TCRdb to between 2016 and 2019). For the study in its entirety: According to an earlier analysis of a few hundred of the donors, about 180 million T cells yielded roughly 110 million unique TCR beta sequences and about 280 Gb of sequence data. An early release covering around 630 HLA-typed donors comprised approximately 300 gigabases of sequencing data and roughly 85 million unique TCR sequences. Of the 300 to 500 genotyped donors, roughly 76% were placed in the genetic ancestry cluster associated with self-reported Caucasian donors. The study aimed to test whether cataloging public T cell receptors could reveal signatures of past pathogen exposure. The T cell repertoires of several hundred subjects were profiled by immunosequencing and related to cytomegalovirus serostatus. Along with the roughly 670-subject first cohort, a separate validation cohort of over a hundred different subjects was used. To predict cytomegalovirus infection status, the study brought together high-throughput TCR immunosequencing, statistical association of individual TCRs with disease status, and machine learning. In a later analysis, previously published TCR beta repertoires from about 640 donors were re-analyzed and high-resolution HLA genotyping was added so that TCR occurrence patterns could be studied. In the later analysis, no new phenotypic data were used to find candidate immune exposures; instead, reliance was placed on TCR beta sequences and their occurrence across donors. To decide whether each TCR beta V gene segment behaved as functional or pseudogenic, an earlier analysis of fewer than 750 of the donors relied on high-throughput TCR beta sequencing. Donor age, sex, ethnicity and CMV serostatus were collected together with the repertoire data. A later genetic analysis took genome-wide SNP genotypes for about three fifths of the 666 donors and used that subset as a discovery cohort. All discovery cohort repertoires had been generated using a single sequencing platform. HLA typing covered class I and class II loci at four-digit resolution. The number of donors typed differed by locus, with about 629-640 for A, B, C, DRB1 and DQB1, roughly 520 for DQA1, 606 for DPA1, and roughly 450 for DPB1. Because of strong linkage in the cohort, roughly five DR-DQ haplotypes were treated as single units for association and clustering. Across around 400 genotyped donors of the cohort, an average of roughly 230,000 unique TCR beta nucleotide sequences per donor were sequenced, and about a sixth of those sequences were non-productive.

What the work shows at the level of the full study, not this receptor alone: It was suggested by the authors that the approach could potentially be generalized to other disease states and immunological phenotypes. Because counts were too low, about 15 rarely observed V segments, including chromosome 9 orphons, were left out of the earlier analysis of several hundred of the donors. A cluster of highly shared sequence variants was judged likely to be a technical artifact of the sequencing pipeline. Correlated functional status among segregating V segments might be attributable to linkage disequilibrium, but an unknown experimental factor could not be ruled out. A few of the identified cytomegalovirus-associated TCR beta chains were confirmed in vitro to be specific for cytomegalovirus antigens. Across donors, most TCR sequences were observed very rarely, whereas some public TCRs were present in many individuals. Broadly in line with IMGT annotations, most TCR beta V segments showed up in productive rearrangements about 90% or about 30% of the time in an earlier analysis of under 700 of the donors. Presence/absence analyses assumed roughly uniform sequencing depth across donors, an assumption that may not hold. The only immune exposure information available for the cohort was CMV serostatus. This cohort had only TCR beta chains sequenced, and the lack of alpha or paired-chain data limited which features could be detected. A further reported finding was that TCR beta sequences accurately predicted the HLA-A and HLA-B alleles for most subjects in the first cohort. Some IMGT-functional V segments, including TRBV6-2 and TRBV6-3, could not be distinguished by the 87-base-pair reads and were therefore excluded. Because HLA typing was unavailable for some donors at each locus, only the typed subset was used in association tests. At a false discovery rate of 0.05, a later analysis linked 16,000 or so TCR beta sequences to specific HLA alleles. Several of the top co-occurrence clusters appeared to be linked to parvovirus B19, influenza, CMV and Epstein-Barr virus, according to a later analysis. In a later genetic analysis, a missense DCLRE1C variant was associated with V-gene and J-gene trimming of TCR beta chains, and the association was replicated in an independent cohort. In a later analysis, HLA-associated TCR beta chains were found to be more clonally expanded and to have lower generation probabilities than equally common non-associated chains. A total of about 180 TCR beta chains were listed by the study as associated with cytomegalovirus. According to a later genetic analysis, donors in an Asian-associated ancestry cluster had fewer N-insertions in productive TCRs than the approximately 690-donor mean. In a later analysis, TCR association rates were found to vary across HLA loci, with the most associated TCRs seen for DRB1 alleles and the fewest for HLA-C alleles. Strong co-occurrence of HLA alleles, especially DR and DQ, made assigning TCR associations to individual alleles difficult. According to a later analysis, most CMV-associated TCR beta chains appeared to be HLA-restricted, and the HLA associations seemed to be driven largely by CMV exposure. The classifier was reported to diagnose cytomegalovirus status with high specificity and sensitivity in both the original and validation cohorts.

Receptor amplification or capture employed the immunoSEQ multiplex PCR assay. The multiplex PCR relied on a mix of 60 forward primers for TCR Vbeta segments and 13 reverse primers for TCR Jbeta segments. Amplification of the CDR3 region of rearranged TCR beta genes was performed with a multiplex PCR assay on genomic DNA. On the Illumina HiSeq System, the amplified TCR beta libraries were sequenced as 87-base-pair reads. In the paper's pipeline: Across the 700 or so repertoires, a later analysis counted 80 million or so unique TCR beta chains, roughly 11 million of which were shared by at least two donors. A nearest-neighbor algorithm error-corrected the raw reads and collapsed the reads into unique sequences, merging closely related sequences to remove PCR and sequencing errors. To assign V, D and J gene segments, CDR3 sequences were aligned to IMGT reference sequences. For a sequence to be retained, at least a six-nucleotide match to both a V gene segment and a J gene segment was required. A rearrangement counted as productive if the CDR3 had no stop codons and remained in frame with V and J, and every other rearrangement counted as non-productive. CDR3 was defined according to IMGT convention as the region running from the second conserved V-encoded cysteine to the conserved J-encoded phenylalanine. In an earlier analysis of more than 550 of the donors, sequences lacking an unambiguous match to a single V gene segment were excluded. An earlier analysis of approximately 590 of the donors classified V segments as functional when productive rearrangements were above 56.7% and as segregating when the standard deviation between donors was above 5%. A statistical classification framework was developed to diagnose cytomegalovirus status using the catalog of TCR beta chain sequences. In a later analysis, TCR nucleotide sequences were compared against IMGT/GENE-DB human TR gene sequences so that V and J genes could be assigned. The TCRdist pipeline was used in a later analysis to assign CDR3 sequences and most-parsimonious VDJ recombination scenarios. In a later analysis, each TCR beta chain was defined by its CDR3 amino acid sequence together with its V-gene family, and reads without a unique V-gene family were excluded. In a later analysis, several hundred highly shared, low-generation-probability nucleotide sequences were removed to address suspected cross-contamination and a sequencing artifact. In a later analysis, a clonal expansion index for each public chain was calculated from normalized within-repertoire ranks of inferred template counts. In a later analysis, generation probabilities were computed using a VDJ recombination model fitted to out-of-frame rearrangements, and the results were checked against IGoR. Hypergeometric tests were used in a later analysis to score TCR-TCR, TCR-HLA and TCR-CMV co-occurrence, with a repertoire-size bias correction applied to the TCR pairs. False discovery rates were estimated in a later analysis by permuting HLA or CMV assignments 20 times. A later analysis grouped co-occurring TCRs with DBSCAN, adding TCRdist sequence similarity when clustering within HLA-allele-positive subsets. Repertoires with fewer than 30,000 or more than 120,000 public chains, plus five repertoires with anomalous nucleotide sharing, were excluded from co-occurrence clustering. Drawn from immuneACCESS, this table holds only the in-frame rearrangements with V and J called that TCRdb kept. Clones are partly lost; checked studies trace under half to an unresolved V gene and leave the rest unexplained. Clone size and V and J calls were adopted from that table, with D and trimming inferred from the DNA. The sample table lists more than 100,000 clones, around 80% of them with a count of one. The ten biggest clones cover approximately 0.22% of the sample.

Concerning this clone: Its binding antigen is unknown. Qualities for individual bases were not recorded, and no much larger clone is one base off.

Taken from the germline V gene, the CDR1 and CDR2 loops are MNHEY and SVGAGI. From V the trimming removes 5 bases and from J it removes 8 bases, while the gene matches leave 11 bases of the junction unaccounted for. The CDR3, cysteine through phenylalanine, is 14 amino acids long. The kept DNA is CDR3 alone, 42 bases in frame from the first base. In total, approximately 700 healthy bone marrow donors made up the cohort. Cohort members were all nominally healthy when sampled, although unrecorded immune exposures were likely present. The donor was CMV seronegative and belonged to the group of approximately 320 seronegative cohort members. Every donor gave a peripheral blood sample, and the peripheral blood mononuclear cells from that sample were used for TCR beta sequencing. Genomic DNA extraction from the blood cell samples was performed with the Qiagen DNeasy Blood Extraction Kit.

This receptor was taken from a man aged 45-65 years in good health and CMV-seronegative. Source material: PBMCs. The chain is assembled from TRBV6-5 and TRBJ1-2; TRBD1 lines up with 7 middle nucleotides. The nucleotide sequence reads TGTGCCAGCAGTAGAACAGGGGATTGGTTGGGCTACACCTTC. Its translation reads: CASSRTGDWLGYTF.